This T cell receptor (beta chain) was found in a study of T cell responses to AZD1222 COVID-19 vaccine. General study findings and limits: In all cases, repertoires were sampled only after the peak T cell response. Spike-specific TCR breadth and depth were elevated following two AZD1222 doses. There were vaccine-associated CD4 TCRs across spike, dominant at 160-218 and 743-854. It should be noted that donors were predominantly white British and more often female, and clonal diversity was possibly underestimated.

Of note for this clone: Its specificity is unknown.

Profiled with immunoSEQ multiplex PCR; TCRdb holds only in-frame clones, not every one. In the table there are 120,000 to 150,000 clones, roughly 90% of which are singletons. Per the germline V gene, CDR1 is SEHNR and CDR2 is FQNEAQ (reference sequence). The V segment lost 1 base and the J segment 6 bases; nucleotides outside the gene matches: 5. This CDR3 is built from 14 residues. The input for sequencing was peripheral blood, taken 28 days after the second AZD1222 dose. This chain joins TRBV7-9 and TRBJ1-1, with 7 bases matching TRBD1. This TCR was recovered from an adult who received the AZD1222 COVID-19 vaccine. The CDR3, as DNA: TGTGCCAGCAGCTTAGTGTCAGGGGGTTCTGAAGCTTTCTTT. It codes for CASSLVSGGSEAFF.